Given below is one TCR beta chain in context. Its antigen is not known. This entry comes from a study of CD4 T cells in relation to SARS-CoV-2 and coronaviruses. Study summary: TCR beta CDR3s were sequenced after approximately ten-day antigen culture of PBMCs. Study outcomes and limitations: Crossreactive clones expanded significantly less to SARS-CoV-2 than monoreactive clones. Samples before the pandemic and after infection were not matched within any donor.

Only in-frame clones appear in the TCRdb table, and some are missing; sequencing was by immunoSEQ multiplex PCR. The table records approximately 41,000 clones, around 74% of them present only once. Per the germline V gene, CDR1 is MDHEN and CDR2 is SYDVKM. Deletions cut 5 bases from V and 2 bases from J, with 15 bases between. CDR3 length: 16 amino acids. The receptor comes from an adult with COVID-19. Material for sequencing was memory CD4+ T cells from PBMCs, cultured in vitro. The chain joins TRBV28 to TRBJ2-2; D ambiguous. The CDR3 DNA follows: TGTGCCAGCAGTCCCATCCGGCAGCTCAACACCGGGGAGCTGTTTTTT. Protein product: CASSPIRQLNTGELFF. Supplemented by reference TRBV28 and TRBJ2-2, the full variable domain reads DVKVTQSSRYLVKRTGEKVFLECVQDMDHENMFWYRQDPGLGLRLIYFSYDVKMKEKGDIPEGYSVSREKKERFSLILESASTNQTSMYLCASSPIRQLNTGELFFGEGSRLTVL.